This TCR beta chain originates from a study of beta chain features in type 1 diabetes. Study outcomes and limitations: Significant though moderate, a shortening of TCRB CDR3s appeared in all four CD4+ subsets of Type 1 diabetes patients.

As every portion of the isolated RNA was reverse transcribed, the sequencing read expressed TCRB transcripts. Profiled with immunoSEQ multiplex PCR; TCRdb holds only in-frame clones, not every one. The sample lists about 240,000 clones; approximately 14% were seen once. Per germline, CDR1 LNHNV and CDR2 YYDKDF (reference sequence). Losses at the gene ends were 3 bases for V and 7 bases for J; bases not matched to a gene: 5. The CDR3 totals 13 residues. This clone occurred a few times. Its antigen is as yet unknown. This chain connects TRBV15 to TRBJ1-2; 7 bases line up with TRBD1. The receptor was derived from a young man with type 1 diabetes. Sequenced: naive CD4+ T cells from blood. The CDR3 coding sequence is TGTGCCACCAGCAGGGGACAGATCGGTGGCTACACCTTC. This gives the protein CATSRGQIGGYTF.